The clone carrying this TCR beta chain was observed many times. Its antigen is still unknown. In the sort, naive CD8 T cells were defined as CD8+CD4-CCR7+CD45RA+. The source of the sample is a study of molecular identifiers for immune sequencing clone quantification. Study-level findings and limits: Investigators reportedly could detect spiked Jurkat TCR RNA from one cell among around 930,000 naive cells. Naive cells had under 1% of molecules in clones above 20 RNA copies, effectors over 99%.

Previously described methods and listed TCR primers were employed for the bulk TCR libraries. TCRdb redid the calling of the PCR reads with MiXCR, one entry per CDR3 protein. The table has 550,000 to 750,000 distinct CDR3 sequences, less than 20% seen once. CDR3 length: 16 residues. CDR1 MNHEY and CDR2 SVGAGI come from the germline V gene. Trimming left V 6 bases short and J 1 base short, with 18 bases between. The V and J genes are TRBV6-5 and TRBJ1-1, with a tentative D call TRBD1 (6 bases). Input material: naive CD8+ T cells from blood, with Jurkat cell RNA spiked in. The subset here: FACS-sorted CD8+CD4-CCR7+CD45RA+ naive T cells. The source of this sequence is a human donor in good health. Some libraries in this study had Jurkat cell RNA spiked in. Here the CDR3 DNA reads TGTGCCAGCAGCCCCGGGGGGCCAACGGGGAACACTGAAGCTTTCTTT. This gives the protein CASSPGGPTGNTEAFF.